This T cell receptor beta chain was sequenced in a study of cytomegalovirus exposure and HLA in healthy donors. Study-wide findings and caveats: Previously analyzed data showed that most TCR beta V segments were productive at a frequency of about 87% or about 30%.

It was with 60 Vbeta and 13 Jbeta primers that the PCR ran. Here immunoSEQ multiplex PCR was the method, and the copy in TCRdb shows in-frame clones only, minus some. The sample contains 200,000 to 250,000 clones, around 80% of which appear only once. Details on this clone: No antigen is known for it. The same CDR3 arises from other DNA sequences in this sample as well.

This CDR3 region has 15 residues. From germline, CDR1 is SGHRS and CDR2 YFSETQ. The V end was cut by 4 bases, the J end by 2 bases, with 15 bases between. This receptor was obtained from a man between 18 and 35 years old in good health and CMV-seronegative. The sequencing input was PBMCs. The rearrangement links TRBV5-1 to TRBJ2-5; weak D call: TRBD2 (6 bases). CDR3 loop: CASSLILAGQETQYF. The DNA of the CDR3 is TGCGCCAGCAGCCTCATCCTGGCGGGACAAGAGACCCAGTACTTC.